This T cell receptor beta chain was profiled in a study of control samples from healthy donors and cancer patients. This table comes from immunoSEQ multiplex PCR, and its TCRdb copy is limited to in-frame clones, with some not included. Among approximately 170,000 clones listed, 80% to 95% were seen once. With 5 bases removed from V and 1 base from J, the gap between germline ends came to 5 bases. CDR1 is KGHDR, CDR2 SFDVKD, per germline. This CDR3 contains 14 residues. The V call is TRBV24-1, the J call TRBJ2-6, with TRBD2 as a possible D gene (5 bases). The TCR originated in a woman in her twenties or thirties in good health. Sequencing input: blood. CDR3 DNA: TGTGCCACCAGTGGAGGGTCTGGGGCCAACGTCCTGACTTTC. Translated: CATSGGSGANVLTF.